These 23 T cell receptor beta chains originate from one sample sequenced in a study of blood T cell repertoires in COVID-19. TCRdb keeps only in-frame clones here, not all; method: immunoSEQ multiplex PCR. The sample shows tens of thousands of clones, roughly 86% of them seen only once. The sequencing input was peripheral blood. The receptors were sampled from a human donor in a cohort sampled during active COVID-19.

The CDR3: CASSLGLAAIGGEQYF. The CDR3 DNA follows: TGTGCCAGCAGCTTAGGGCTAGCGGCTATCGGGGGAGAGCAGTACTTC. The chain joins TRBV7-9 to TRBJ2-7; 7 bases fit TRBD2. The trim removed 1 base at V and 7 bases at J, leaving 13 bases unmatched. The CDR3 spans 16 residues. Germline lookup yields CDR1 SEHNR and CDR2 FQNEAQ (reference sequence).

A remark on this clone: One end of the junction is discordant with germline, which a read error may explain. This chain connects TRBV19 to TRBJ2-7, with TRBD1 identical over 9 bases. This CDR3 is built from 14 residues. CDR1 and CDR2 (germline): LNHDA, SQIVND (reference sequence). CDR3 sequence reads: CASSLEGTGFGQYF. The DNA of the CDR3 is TGTGCCAGTAGTTTAGAAGGGACAGGGTTCGGGCAGTACTTC.

This clone was observed a single time. This sequence joins TRBV19 and TRBJ2-7; 7 nucleotides match TRBD2. This CDR3 region has 15 residues. The V gene end was trimmed by 0 bases and the J gene end by 4 bases; junction bases not matched to a gene: 6. CDR1 LNHDA and CDR2 SQIVND come from the germline V gene (reference sequence). The CDR3 spells CASSIERASGYEQYF. In DNA form, the CDR3 reads TGTGCCAGTAGTATAGAGAGGGCTAGCGGTTACGAGCAGTACTTC.

This clone is a singleton in its sample. This chain links TRBV19 with TRBJ1-6; weak D call: TRBD1 (5 bases). CDR3 length: 14 residues. Deletions cut 4 bases from V and 7 bases from J, with 11 bases between. Per germline, CDR1 LNHDA and CDR2 SQIVND (reference sequence). CDR3 DNA sequence: TGTGCCAGTAGTAGGTCCAGGGTCAATTCACCCCTCCACTTT. The encoded protein is CASSRSRVNSPLHF. The complete variable domain, with remaining parts taken from reference TRBV19 and TRBJ1-6, reads DGGITQSPKYLFRKEGQNVTLSCEQNLNHDAMYWYRQDPGQGLRLIYYSQIVNDFQKGDIAEGYSVSREKKESFPLTVTSAQKNPTAFYLCASSRSRVNSPLHFGNGTRLTVT.

The chain has TRBV5-4 and TRBJ1-2; possibly TRBD1 for D (5 bases). The length of the CDR3 is 13 residues. V lost 4 bases and J lost 2, with 9 bases in between. CDR1 and CDR2 from the germline V gene are SGHNT and YYREEE (reference sequence). The CDR3 protein is CASSVDTNYGYTF. DNA for the CDR3: TGTGCCAGCAGCGTGGACACGAACTATGGCTACACCTTC.

The chain recombines TRBV19 with TRBJ2-1, with 15 bases fitting TRBD2. V was clipped by 5 bases and J by 6 bases; unmatched bases: 14. The germline gives CDR1 LNHDA, CDR2 SQIVND (reference sequence). This CDR3 has 19 amino acids. The CDR3 region has the DNA TGTGCCAGTAGTCCCCCGGGACTAGCGGGGGGAATCGGTGCCAATGAGCAGTTCTTC. Its translation: CASSPPGLAGGIGANEQFF.

This chain connects TRBV5-1 to TRBJ2-5; weak D call: TRBD2 (6 bases). The CDR3 consists of 16 residues. The germline V and J ends were trimmed by 4 bases and 5 bases, with 21 bases remaining between them. Germline CDR1 is SGHRS and CDR2 is YFSETQ. The CDR3 reads CASSNSGERVYETQYF. As DNA, the CDR3 is TGCGCCAGCAGCAATTCGGGAGAGAGGGTGTACGAGACCCAGTACTTC.

This clone was seen once. The chain joins TRBV18 to TRBJ2-7, with D tentatively TRBD1 (5 bases). V lost 6 bases and J 0 bases, leaving 9 bases between the germline ends. CDR3 size: 13 residues. Germline CDR1 and CDR2: KGHSH and LQKENI. CDR3 sequence reads: CASSRQSSYEQYF. The CDR3 DNA follows: TGTGCCAGCTCCCGACAGAGCTCCTACGAGCAGTACTTC.

This clone was picked up a small number of times. This chain connects TRBV7-2 to TRBJ1-2; D call uncertain. Per the germline V gene, CDR1 is SGHTA and CDR2 is FQGNSA. V was pared by 3 bases and J by 0 bases, with 11 bases between. The CDR3 spans 15 residues. The CDR3 spells CASSLNRRPNYGYTF. CDR3 nucleotide sequence: TGTGCCAGCAGCTTGAACCGCAGGCCTAACTATGGCTACACCTTC. Variable domain in full (rest from reference TRBV7-2 and TRBJ1-2): GAGVSQSPSNKVTEKGKDVELRCDPISGHTALYWYRQSLGQGLEFLIYFQGNSAPDKSGLPSDRFSAERTGGSVSTLTIQRTQQEDSAVYLCASSLNRRPNYGYTFGSGTRLTVV.

This clone was seen a few times. The chain employs TRBV24-1 and TRBJ2-7; D perhaps matches TRBD2 (5 bases). The CDR3 consists of 12 residues. Germline values: CDR1 KGHDR, CDR2 SFDVKD. V was cut by 9 bases and J by 3 bases, with 11 bases left in between. The CDR3 bases are TGTGCCACCTCAAAGCGGATCTACGAGCAGTACTTC. This translates into CATSKRIYEQYF.

The CDR3 coding sequence is TGTGCCAGCAGCTTAGCCCCGGGACTCGGAGGGTGGGAGCAGTACTTC. Protein product: CASSLAPGLGGWEQYF. This chain links TRBV7-2 with TRBJ2-7, with D possibly TRBD2 on 6 matching bases. The germline gives CDR1 SGHTA, CDR2 FQGNSA. This CDR3 spans 16 amino acids. V was clipped by 0 bases and J by 7 bases, with 19 bases between them.

This chain connects TRBV11-2 to TRBJ2-3; 10 positions agree with TRBD2. CDR1 and CDR2 (germline): SGHAT, FQNNGV. The CDR3 has 17 amino acids. V lost 1 base and J lost 3; bases outside the gene matches: 7. The CDR3 reads CASSLAKPGLATDTQYF. The CDR3 nucleotides read TGTGCCAGCAGCTTAGCGAAGCCGGGACTAGCGACAGATACGCAGTATTTT.

V gene TRBV7-9 combines with J gene TRBJ2-3, with D hard to call. V was cut by 6 bases and J by 6 bases, with 10 bases left in between. The CDR3 totals 12 residues. The germline V gene has CDR1 SEHNR and CDR2 FQNEAQ (reference sequence). The DNA of the CDR3 is TGTGCCAGCAGATCCACTGGTGATACGCAGTATTTT. As protein: CASRSTGDTQYF.

The chain combines TRBV6-5 with TRBJ2-7; TRBD1 is a possible D gene (5 bases). Per the germline V gene, CDR1 is MNHEY and CDR2 is SVGAGI. The CDR3 is made up of 14 amino acids. The V and J ends lost 7 bases and 9 bases respectively, with 22 bases between them. CDR3 in amino acids: CASKVVETGPLQYF. CDR3 bases: TGTGCCAGCAAGGTGGTAGAAACAGGACCACTGCAGTACTTC.

Here the CDR3 reads CASSLVPDYNEQFF. The CDR3 DNA reads as TGTGCCAGCAGCTTAGTCCCAGACTACAATGAGCAGTTCTTC. This chain connects TRBV7-9 to TRBJ2-1; no definite D call. The CDR3 is 14 residues long. With 1 base removed from V and 3 bases from J, the gap between germline ends came to 7 bases. The germline V gene has CDR1 SEHNR and CDR2 FQNEAQ (reference sequence).

The rearrangement uses TRBV21-1 and TRBJ2-7; TRBD1 is the table's D call and was not checked against the DNA. TRBV21-1 is a listed pseudogene. The CDR3 totals 13 residues. The CDR3 reads CASSKVGCYEQYF. CDR3 bases: TGTGCCAGCAGCAAAGTGGGCTGCTACGAGCAGTACTTC.

This chain joins TRBV19 and TRBJ1-2, with 9 bases fitting TRBD1. The V segment lost 6 bases and the J segment 5 bases; nucleotides outside the gene matches: 7. Looked up from germline, CDR1 is LNHDA and CDR2 is SQIVND (reference sequence). The CDR3 is 14 residues long. The CDR3 protein is CASSYRGRFYGYTF. The DNA of the CDR3 is TGTGCCAGTAGCTACAGGGGGCGATTTTATGGCTACACCTTC.

V gene TRBV10-3 combines with J gene TRBJ2-7, with 7 bases fitting TRBD1. The CDR3 covers 14 residues. CDR1 ENHRY and CDR2 SYGVKD come from the germline V gene. The ends lost 6 bases at V and 4 bases at J; junction bases unmatched: 9. In DNA form, the CDR3 reads TGTGCCATCAGGGGCTTTGGGACAGCTTACGAGCAGTACTTC. It specifies CAIRGFGTAYEQYF.

The rearrangement joins TRBV27 to TRBJ2-2; a possible D gene is TRBD1 (8 bases). Per germline, CDR1 MNHEY and CDR2 SMNVEV (reference sequence). The CDR3 length is 16 residues. The germline V and J ends were trimmed by 6 bases and 2 bases, with 16 bases remaining between them. CDR3 residues: CASSPNRGGNTGELFF. Here the CDR3 DNA reads TGTGCCAGCAGCCCTAACAGGGGGGGTAACACCGGGGAGCTGTTTTTT.

The chain is built from TRBV6-5 and TRBJ2-5; D might be TRBD2 (7 bases). CDR1 and CDR2 (germline): MNHEY, SVGAGI. V was pared by 7 bases and J by 5 bases, with 17 bases between. This CDR3 region has 14 residues. Here the CDR3 DNA reads TGTGCCAGCACGGGGGGCAGGGAGGGGGAGACCCAGTACTTC. The encoded protein is CASTGGREGETQYF.

The rearrangement joins TRBV23-1 to TRBJ2-2; possible D gene TRBD2, 6 bases. TRBV23-1 is placed among ORFs of uncertain function. V lost 8 bases and J lost 3, with 10 bases in between. CDR3 length: 13 residues. The CDR3 nucleotides are TGCGCCAGCCGTCGGAGGGACACCGGGGAGCTGTTTTTT. Translation gives CASRRRDTGELFF.

The chain combines TRBV11-2 with TRBJ1-2; no reliable D call. Germline CDR1 is SGHAT and CDR2 is FQNNGV. The V end lost 0 bases, the J end lost 0 bases, and 8 bases lay between the germline ends. This CDR3 is 15 amino acids long. CDR3 in amino acids: CASSLEASANYGYTF. The CDR3 DNA reads as TGTGCCAGCAGCTTAGAGGCATCTGCTAACTATGGCTACACCTTC.

Notes on this clone: A junction boundary mismatches the germline segment, possibly from a read error. J is TRBJ2-1 and V is TRBV6-2 or TRBV6-3; a possible D gene is TRBD2 (6 bases). Germline CDR1 reads MNHEY; CDR2 reads SVGEGT. The CDR3 runs to 20 residues. In DNA, the CDR3 is TGTGCCGGCAGTCGTCCCGCGGGATTAAGGACCGCAAGCGATAAGCGGGAGCAGTTCTTC. Translated: CAGSRPAGLRTASDKREQFF.